These 21 T cell receptor beta chains were all obtained from the same sample, sequenced in a study of neurological immune-mediated disorders. One entry per CDR3 protein, called by TCRdb with MiXCR from the 5' RACE reads. Among about 21,000 distinct CDR3 sequences listed, about 6.2% were seen once. Sequencing was done on a sample of CD8+ T cells from blood. These receptors all come from a man between 18 and 29 years old in good health.

This clonotype was observed many times. The genes are TRBV15 and TRBJ1-4; D ambiguous. The CDR3 length is 12 residues. Germline V CDR1 and CDR2: LNHNV, YYDKDF (reference sequence). Trimming removed 0 bases from V and 8 bases from J, with 4 bases in between. CDR3 in DNA: TGTGCCACCAGCAGAGATGGCGAAAAACTGTTTTTT. Protein sequence: CATSRDGEKLFF.

This clonotype was detected ten times or more. The V call is TRBV7-9, the J call TRBJ2-1; maybe TRBD1 (6 bases). The CDR3 is 15 amino acids. Germline-derived CDR1 and CDR2 are SEHNR and FQNEAQ (reference sequence). V lost 5 bases and J 8 bases, leaving 19 bases between the germline ends. The CDR3 sequence is CASSPPGQLVDEQFF. The CDR3 region has the DNA TGTGCCAGCAGCCCCCCGGGACAACTGGTCGATGAGCAGTTCTTC.

This clonotype was recorded at least ten times. The gene calls are TRBV7-3 and TRBJ2-1; the D call may be TRBD1 or TRBD2 (5 bases each). V shed 4 bases and J shed 3 bases, with 13 bases lying between them. CDR3 length: 15 amino acids. Germline loops: CDR1 SGHTA, CDR2 FQGTGA. The DNA for the CDR3 is TGTGCCAGCAGCTCCTCCTCTGGGGGCTACAATGAGCAGTTCTTC. It is translated as CASSSSSGGYNEQFF.

In its sample, this clonotype was seen many times. The V and J genes are TRBV27 and TRBJ1-2, with D perhaps matching TRBD1 (6 bases). CDR3 length equals 15 residues. V shed 2 bases and J shed 0 bases, with 10 bases lying between them. Germline CDR1 is MNHEY and CDR2 is SMNVEV (reference sequence). The CDR3 DNA is TGTGCCAGCAGTTTAAACAGGGTCCCTAACTATGGCTACACCTTC. Translated, it gives CASSLNRVPNYGYTF.

CDR3 loop: CAWGQESTEAFF. The CDR3 DNA reads as TGTGCCTGGGGACAGGAGTCCACTGAAGCTTTCTTT. V gene TRBV30 combines with J gene TRBJ1-1; 7 nucleotides match TRBD1. This CDR3 is 12 amino acids long. Germline V gene data show CDR1 as GTSNPN and CDR2 as SVGIG (reference sequence). The ends lost 5 bases at V and 4 bases at J; junction bases unmatched: 4. The full variable domain, rest sourced from reference TRBV30 and TRBJ1-1, is SQTIHQWPATLVQPVGSPLSLECTVEGTSNPNLYWYRQAAGRGLQLLFYSVGIGQISSEVPQNLSASRPQDRQFILSSKKLLLSDSGFYLCAWGQESTEAFFGQGTRLTVV.

CDR3: CASSEDSSYNEQFF. CDR3 in DNA: TGTGCCAGCAGTGAGGACAGCTCCTACAATGAGCAGTTCTTC. The chain is built from TRBV2 and TRBJ2-1, with a weak D call TRBD1 (6 bases). The CDR3 is 14 residues long. The germline V gene encodes CDR1 SNHLY and CDR2 FYNNEI. Trimming left V 3 bases short and J 0 bases short, with 6 bases between. The full variable domain, with the rest looked up from reference TRBV2 and TRBJ2-1, is EPEVTQTPSHQVTQMGQEVILRCVPISNHLYFYWYRQILGQKVEFLVSFYNNEISEKSEIFDDQFSVERPDGSNFTLKIRSTKLEDSAMYFCASSEDSSYNEQFFGPGTRLTVL.

The CDR3 region has the DNA TGTGCCAGCGCGCCCGGCCGGGGCCCCTCCGAGCAGTACTTC. Amino acid sequence: CASAPGRGPSEQYF. The genes are TRBV5-4 and TRBJ2-7, with D possibly being TRBD1 or TRBD2 (5 bases each). This CDR3 is built from 14 residues. Between the trimmed V and J ends, which lost 7 bases and 6 bases, there was a span of 20 bases. In germline, CDR1 is SGHNT, CDR2 YYREEE (reference sequence).

The sample holds many counts of this clonotype. This sequence joins TRBV6-6 and TRBJ2-7, with TRBD1 identical over 9 bases. Trimming at V came to 5 bases and at J to 5 bases, leaving 7 bases not matched to a gene. The germline V gene has CDR1 MNHNY and CDR2 SVGAGI (reference sequence). The CDR3 covers 14 residues. The CDR3 region has the DNA TGTGCCAGCAGTCCCTGGACAGGGGCCCACGAGCAGTACTTC. Its protein is CASSPWTGAHEQYF.

This clonotype has just one count. This chain links TRBV5-6 with TRBJ1-2; D perhaps matches TRBD1 (6 bases). With 4 bases removed from V and 1 base from J, the gap between germline ends came to 17 bases. The CDR3 covers 16 residues. Germline V gene lookup returns CDR1 SGHDT and CDR2 YYEEEE. CDR3: CASSLGPGADNYGYTF. The CDR3, as DNA: TGTGCCAGCAGCCTGGGTCCGGGGGCGGATAACTATGGCTACACCTTC. Complete variable domain (other parts from reference TRBV5-6 and TRBJ1-2): DAGVTQSPTHLIKTRGQQVTLRCSPKSGHDTVSWYQQALGQGPQFIFQYYEEEERQRGNFPDRFSGHQFPNYSSELNVNALLLGDSALYLCASSLGPGADNYGYTFGSGTRLTVV.

This clonotype has at least ten counts. The rearrangement joins TRBV5-1 to TRBJ2-1; 15 bases map to TRBD2. The V and J ends lost 3 bases and 7 bases, in that order; junction bases with no gene match: 8. The germline V gene encodes CDR1 SGHRS and CDR2 YFSETQ. The CDR3 extends over 17 amino acids. In DNA, the CDR3 is TGCGCCAGCAGCTCGTGGACTAGCGGGGGGGCCTGGAATGAGCAGTTCTTC. It translates to CASSSWTSGGAWNEQFF.

There are many counts of this clonotype. V and J are TRBV5-6 and TRBJ2-2; D not resolved. CDR1 is SGHDT, CDR2 YYEEEE, per germline. The CDR3 length is 16 residues. Deletions cut 0 bases from V and 5 bases from J, with 14 bases between. The CDR3 DNA is TGTGCCAGCAGCTTGGCGTCAGCCTCGTGGACCGGGGAGCTGTTTTTT. Translated: CASSLASASWTGELFF.

This clonotype was recorded at least ten times. CDR3 amino acids: CASSSTGTGIHEQYF. The CDR3 DNA follows: TGTGCCAGCAGCTCTACCGGGACAGGGATCCACGAGCAGTACTTC. The rearrangement uses TRBV7-9 and TRBJ2-7; 9 bases are a match to TRBD1. Germline loops: CDR1 SEHNR, CDR2 FQNEAQ (reference sequence). The J segment lost 5 bases and the V segment lost 4 bases, leaving 9 bases of the junction unmatched. CDR3 length equals 15 residues.

In this sample, this clonotype turned up many times. This chain links TRBV6-5 with TRBJ1-4; 8 bases align to TRBD1. With V trimmed by 10 bases and J by 8 bases, 6 bases remained unmatched. The V gene's germline CDR1 is MNHEY and CDR2 SVGAGI. This CDR3 spans 12 amino acids. CDR3 region: CATGQGREKLFF. CDR3 nucleotide sequence: TGTGCCACTGGACAGGGTCGGGAAAAACTGTTTTTT.

This clonotype has at least ten counts. This chain uses TRBV7-9 with TRBJ2-7, with 8 bases identical to TRBD1. This CDR3 contains 13 residues. Germline loops: CDR1 SEHNR, CDR2 FQNEAQ (reference sequence). V gave up 4 bases and J gave up 3 bases; unmatched junction bases: 2. The CDR3 sequence: CASSSTGGYEQYF. In DNA, the CDR3 is TGTGCCAGCAGCTCAACAGGGGGCTACGAGCAGTACTTC. Looking up the rest from reference TRBV7-9 and TRBJ2-7 gives the full variable domain: DTGVSQNPRHKITKRGQNVTFRCDPISEHNRLYWYRQTLGQGPEFLTYFQNEAQLEKSRLLSDRFSAERPKGSFSTLEIQRTEQGDSAMYLCASSSTGGYEQYFGPGTRLTVT.

This clonotype occurred many times. The chain recombines TRBV5-1 with TRBJ2-7; 7 positions agree with TRBD1. J lost 1 base, V lost 5 bases, and 9 bases had no gene match. CDR1 and CDR2 from the germline V gene are SGHRS and YFSETQ. This CDR3 contains 15 residues. Here the CDR3 reads CASRETGLLSYEQYF. The CDR3 DNA reads as TGCGCCAGCAGAGAGACAGGGCTTCTATCCTACGAGCAGTACTTC.

This clonotype was seen at least ten times. The J gene is TRBJ2-3, the V gene TRBV4-1; D is ambiguous. Per the germline V gene, CDR1 is MGHRA and CDR2 is YSYEKL. This CDR3 has 14 amino acids. Deletions cut 0 bases from V and 2 bases from J, with 6 bases between. CDR3 coding DNA: TGCGCCAGCAGCCAAGATACAAACACAGATACGCAGTATTTT. Protein: CASSQDTNTDTQYF.

This clonotype occurred many times. The genes are TRBV7-9 and TRBJ2-1; D is possibly TRBD2 (5 bases). The germline gives CDR1 SEHNR, CDR2 FQNEAQ (reference sequence). The CDR3 is 16 amino acids. The V end was cut by 3 bases, the J end by 0 bases, with 12 bases between. CDR3 sequence: CASSFPRGSSYNEQFF. In DNA form, the CDR3 reads TGTGCCAGCAGCTTCCCTCGTGGGAGCTCCTACAATGAGCAGTTCTTC.

This clonotype occurred many times. This sequence joins TRBV20-1 and TRBJ2-2; unclear D gene. CDR1 is DFQATT and CDR2 is SNEGSKA in the germline V gene (reference sequence). This CDR3 comprises 13 residues. Trimming pared 8 bases from V and 2 bases from J, leaving 12 bases between. The CDR3 region has the DNA TGCAGTACCCGGGCCTTTAACACCGGGGAGCTGTTTTTT. Translated: CSTRAFNTGELFF.

This clonotype was counted at least ten times. V gene TRBV7-9 combines with J gene TRBJ2-1; the D gene could be TRBD1 or TRBD2 (5 bases each). Trimming stripped 7 bases from V and 5 bases from J, with 18 bases between. Germline V gene lookup returns CDR1 SEHNR and CDR2 FQNEAQ (reference sequence). This CDR3 spans 15 amino acids. CDR3 DNA: TGTGCCAGCAACCCGGTTGGGGGACCTAACAATGAGCAGTTCTTC. Its translation: CASNPVGGPNNEQFF.

This clonotype was seen ten or more times. The chain has TRBV6-1 and TRBJ1-1; 11 bases are a match to TRBD1. Losses at the gene ends were 4 bases for V and 6 bases for J; bases not matched to a gene: 4. CDR1 and CDR2 (germline): MNHNS, SASEGT. The CDR3 has 14 residues. CDR3: CASSVDRGRPEAFF. In DNA form, the CDR3 reads TGTGCCAGCAGTGTGGACAGGGGGCGACCTGAAGCTTTCTTT.

This clonotype was seen at least ten times. The rearrangement links TRBV5-1 to TRBJ1-1; D ambiguous. CDR3 size: 13 residues. Trimming took off 4 bases at V and 10 bases at J, with 17 bases between the two ends. The germline gives CDR1 SGHRS, CDR2 YFSETQ. The CDR3 sequence is CASSRFSPLRAFF. For the CDR3, the DNA is TGCGCCAGCAGCCGTTTCTCCCCCCTTCGAGCTTTCTTT.